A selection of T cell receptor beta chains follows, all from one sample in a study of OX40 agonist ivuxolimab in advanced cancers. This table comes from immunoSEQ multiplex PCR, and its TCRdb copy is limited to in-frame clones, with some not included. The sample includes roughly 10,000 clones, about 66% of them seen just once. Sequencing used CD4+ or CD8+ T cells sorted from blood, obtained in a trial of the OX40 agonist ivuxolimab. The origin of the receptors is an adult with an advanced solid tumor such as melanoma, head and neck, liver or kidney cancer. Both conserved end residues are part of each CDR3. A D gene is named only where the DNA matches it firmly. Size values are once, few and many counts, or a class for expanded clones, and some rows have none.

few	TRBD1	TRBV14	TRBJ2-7	TGTGCCAGCAGCCCCCGGGACAGGGGCGCCTACGAGCAGTACTTC	CASSPRDRGAYEQYF
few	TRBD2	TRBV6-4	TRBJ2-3	TGTGCCAGCAGCGGGGGGGCAACAGATACGCAGTATTTT	CASSGGATDTQYF
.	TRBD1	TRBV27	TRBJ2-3	TGTGCCAGCAGTCCCTTTCCACAGGGGCCGCAGTATTTT	CASSPFPQGPQYF
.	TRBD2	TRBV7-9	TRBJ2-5	TGTGCCAGCAGCGCCCAGACTAGCGGGAGTGGAGAGACCCAGTACTTC	CASSAQTSGSGETQYF
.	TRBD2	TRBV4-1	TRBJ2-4	TGCGCCAGCAGCCAAGTTCGACTAGCGGGGGCAAAAAACATTCAGTACTTC	CASSQVRLAGAKNIQYF
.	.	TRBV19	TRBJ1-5	TGTGCCAGTAGCTCGAGGGGGGGTCAGCCCCAGCATTTT	CASSSRGGQPQHF
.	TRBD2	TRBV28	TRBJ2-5	TGTGCCAGCTCCAAAAAAGGGCGTGGGCTAGCGGGATTCCAGGAGACCCAGTACTTC	CASSKKGRGLAGFQETQYF
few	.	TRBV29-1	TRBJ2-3	TGCAGCGTTGAAGATTGGTCAGGGAACGCCGCAGATACGCAGTATTTT	CSVEDWSGNAADTQYF
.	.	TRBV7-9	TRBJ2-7	TGTGCCAGCAGCTTAGCTGCGGTAGTGGGGTCCTACGAGCAGTACTTC	CASSLAAVVGSYEQYF
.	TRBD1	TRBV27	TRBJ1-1	TGTGCCAGCGGGACAGGGGGTTTGAACACTGAAGCTTTCTTT	CASGTGGLNTEAFF
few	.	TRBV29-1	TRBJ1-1	TGCAGCGTTGAACGGTCATACACTGAAGCTTTCTTT	CSVERSYTEAFF
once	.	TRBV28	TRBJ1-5	TGTGCCAGCAGTTTATTACAACGACCTAGCAATCAGCCCCAGCATTTT	CASSLLQRPSNQPQHF
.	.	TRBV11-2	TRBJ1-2	TGTGCCAGCAGCCCCGGGACCGGCTATGGCTACACCTTC	CASSPGTGYGYTF
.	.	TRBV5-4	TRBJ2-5	TGTGCCAGCTCAACAGGGAATGAAGAGACCCAGTACTTC	CASSTGNEETQYF
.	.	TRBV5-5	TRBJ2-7	TGTGCCAGCAGCTTGTCGACCTACTACGAGCAGTACTTC	CASSLSTYYEQYF
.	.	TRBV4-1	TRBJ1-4	TGCGCCAGCAGCCAAGTGGCAGGGGATGAAAAACTGTTTTTT	CASSQVAGDEKLFF
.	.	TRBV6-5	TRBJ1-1	TGTGCCAGCAGTTACTCAGGGCAGGGGACTTTCTTT	CASSYSGQGTFF
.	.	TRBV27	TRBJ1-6	TGTGCCAGCAGCCCAGTTAATTCACCCCTCCACTTT	CASSPVNSPLHF
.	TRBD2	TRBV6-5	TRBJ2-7	TGTGCCAGCAGTTCCACTAGCGGCTACGAGCAGTACTTC	CASSSTSGYEQYF
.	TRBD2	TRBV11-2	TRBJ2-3	TGTGCCAGCAGCTTAGGAGAGGGACTACCCAGCACAGATACGCAGTATTTT	CASSLGEGLPSTDTQYF
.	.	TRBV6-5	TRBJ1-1	TGTGCCACCTCTGCTGGGGGCGGCACTGAAGCTTTCTTT	CATSAGGGTEAFF
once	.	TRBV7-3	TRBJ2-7	TGTGCCAGCAGCGAACTAGATTCCTACGAGCAGTACTTC	CASSELDSYEQYF
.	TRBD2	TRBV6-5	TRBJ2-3	TGTGCCAGCAGCACCGCGGGAGTTACAGATACGCAGTATTTT	CASSTAGVTDTQYF
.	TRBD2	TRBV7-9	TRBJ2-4	TGTGCCAGCAGCTCAGGGACTAGCGGGCTGGTCAAAAACATTCAGTACTTC	CASSSGTSGLVKNIQYF
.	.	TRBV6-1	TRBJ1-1	TGTGCCAGCAGTGATCTGGGTGGAAACACTGAAGCTTTCTTT	CASSDLGGNTEAFF
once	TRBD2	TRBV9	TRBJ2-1	TGTGCCAGCAGCGATAAGCGGGGGGGCCTAAACAATGAGCAGTTCTTC	CASSDKRGGLNNEQFF
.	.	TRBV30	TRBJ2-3	TGTGCCTGGAGTTTGGGAGCGGAATCTAGCACAGATACGCAGTATTTT	CAWSLGAESSTDTQYF
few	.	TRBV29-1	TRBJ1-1	TGCAGCGTTGGGTTCAACACTGAAGCTTTCTTT	CSVGFNTEAFF
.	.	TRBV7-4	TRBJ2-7	TGTGCCAGCAGCTTAGACGCCAGCGGAGCCTACGAGCAGTACTTC	CASSLDASGAYEQYF
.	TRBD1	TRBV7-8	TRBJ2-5	TGTGCCAGCAGCGCCCCAGGGGGCAAAGAGACCCAGTACTTC	CASSAPGGKETQYF
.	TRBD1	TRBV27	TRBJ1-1	TGTGCCAGCAGTTTATCTCGGACAGGGTACACTGAAGCTTTCTTT	CASSLSRTGYTEAFF
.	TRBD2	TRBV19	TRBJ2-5	TGTGCCAGTAGTATCATGGGGGGGGAGACCCAGTACTTC	CASSIMGGETQYF